This is a list of T cell receptor beta chains from one sample in a study. Sequencing was performed with immunoSEQ multiplex PCR; in TCRdb, only in-frame clones are kept and a portion is missing. Seen here are roughly 68,000 clones, 90% to 95% observed once, and the top ten hold roughly 4%. What was sequenced was PBMCs. Receptors originate from a middle-aged man with rheumatoid arthritis. CDR3s include the opening cysteine and the closing phenylalanine or tryptophan. D genes are given only for firm matches. Size is stated for part of the rows, as once, few or many counts, or as a class when the clone is expanded.

clone size	J gene	V gene	D gene	CDR3 protein	CDR3 DNA
once	TRBJ2-1	TRBV11-2	NA	CASSFPGAYNEQFF	TGTGCCAGCAGCTTCCCGGGGGCCTACAATGAGCAGTTCTTC
NA	TRBJ1-1	TRBV24-1	NA	CATSDGGENTEAFF	TGTGCCACCAGTGACGGGGGGGAGAACACTGAAGCTTTCTTT
NA	TRBJ1-1	TRBV6-5	NA	CASSYGRANTEAFF	TGTGCCAGCAGTTACGGACGGGCGAACACTGAAGCTTTCTTT
NA	TRBJ2-7	TRBV6-2/TRBV6-3	TRBD1	CASSYSGQGLSYEQYF	TGTGCCAGCAGTTACTCTGGACAGGGGCTTTCCTACGAGCAGTACTTC
NA	TRBJ1-5	TRBV19	NA	CASSIGSSQPQHF	TGTGCCAGTAGTATAGGGAGCAGTCAGCCCCAGCATTTT
NA	TRBJ1-1	TRBV27	NA	CASSLSGTLTEAFF	TGTGCCAGCAGTCTATCGGGGACACTGACTGAAGCTTTCTTT
once	TRBJ1-2	TRBV2	NA	CASSPGIIPYGYTF	TGTGCCAGCAGTCCTGGCATCATTCCCTATGGCTACACCTTC
few	TRBJ1-3	TRBV11-2	NA	CASSLGTSSGNTIYF	TGTGCCAGCAGCTTAGGTACGAGCTCTGGAAACACCATATATTTT
NA	TRBJ2-7	TRBV7-9	NA	CASSLGRIGEQYF	TGTGCCAGCAGCTTAGGAAGGATCGGGGAGCAGTACTTC
NA	TRBJ2-1	TRBV7-3	TRBD2	CASSLGPLAGGQNEQFF	TGTGCCAGCAGCTTAGGTCCCCTAGCGGGAGGGCAGAATGAGCAGTTCTTC
NA	TRBJ1-3	TRBV7-2	TRBD1	CASSLRDRARNTIYF	TGTGCCAGCAGCTTAAGGGACAGGGCTCGGAACACCATATATTTT
NA	TRBJ2-6	TRBV4-1	NA	CASSPGYSGANVLTF	TGCGCCAGCAGCCCGGGCTACTCTGGGGCCAACGTCCTGACTTTC
NA	TRBJ2-2	TRBV6-5	NA	CASSSLQGWDTGELFF	TGTGCCAGCAGTTCTCTACAGGGTTGGGACACCGGGGAGCTGTTTTTT
NA	TRBJ2-4	TRBV19	TRBD2	CASSIRRSGGAKNIQYF	TGTGCCAGTAGTATAAGGAGAAGCGGGGGAGCCAAAAACATTCAGTACTTC
NA	TRBJ1-1	TRBV30	NA	CAWSATVNTEAFF	TGTGCCTGGAGCGCGACGGTGAACACTGAAGCTTTCTTT
NA	TRBJ1-1	TRBV6-5	TRBD1	CASSRDRADTEAFF	TGTGCCAGCAGCCGGGACAGGGCGGACACTGAAGCTTTCTTT
NA	TRBJ2-5	TRBV5-5	TRBD2	CASSLWTSGKETQYF	TGTGCCAGCAGCTTGTGGACTAGCGGGAAGGAGACCCAGTACTTC
NA	TRBJ2-4	TRBV7-6	NA	CASSPRGINIQYF	TGTGCCAGCAGCCCCCGCGGTATCAACATTCAGTACTTC
NA	TRBJ2-5	TRBV5-6	TRBD2	CASSLQGLAVQETQYF	TGTGCCAGCAGCTTGCAAGGACTAGCGGTCCAAGAGACCCAGTACTTC
NA	TRBJ1-1	TRBV12-3/TRBV12-4	NA	CASSLRGAGEAFF	TGTGCCAGCAGTTTACGGGGGGCTGGTGAAGCTTTCTTT